This TCR beta chain originates from a study of T cells in Graves' hyperthyroidism and ophthalmopathy. Study summary: Any treatment followed the collection of peripheral blood at initial diagnosis. Findings and limits, study-wide: Among thyroid clonotypes expanded above 0.001, most also appeared in blood. Ophthalmopathy, which appeared later, was predicted by the model a median around 6 months before onset.

For this clonotype: The antigen is unknown.

Thyroid ultrasound, orbital computed tomography, clinical symptoms, and serum thyroxine and TRAb underpinned diagnoses. What was amplified from RNA transcripts were TCR beta CDR3 regions. In the first-round RT-PCR of the TCR CDR3, the HTBI primer set was used. TCRdb redid the calling of the multiplex PCR reads with MiXCR, one entry per CDR3 protein. The sample contains around 720,000 distinct CDR3 sequences, roughly 32% of which appear only once. The CDR3 loop spans 15 amino acids. The V end was cut by 9 bases, the J end by 3 bases, with 20 bases between. The receptor was derived from a woman between 40 and 50 years old with Graves' hyperthyroidism. This rearrangement joins TRBV12-3 or TRBV12-4 to TRBJ1-2; D unclear. The sample comprised blood. The CDR3 DNA is TGTGCCAGTACCGGGTCCTCACCACTTTACTATGGCTACACCTTC. Translation: CASTGSSPLYYGYTF.